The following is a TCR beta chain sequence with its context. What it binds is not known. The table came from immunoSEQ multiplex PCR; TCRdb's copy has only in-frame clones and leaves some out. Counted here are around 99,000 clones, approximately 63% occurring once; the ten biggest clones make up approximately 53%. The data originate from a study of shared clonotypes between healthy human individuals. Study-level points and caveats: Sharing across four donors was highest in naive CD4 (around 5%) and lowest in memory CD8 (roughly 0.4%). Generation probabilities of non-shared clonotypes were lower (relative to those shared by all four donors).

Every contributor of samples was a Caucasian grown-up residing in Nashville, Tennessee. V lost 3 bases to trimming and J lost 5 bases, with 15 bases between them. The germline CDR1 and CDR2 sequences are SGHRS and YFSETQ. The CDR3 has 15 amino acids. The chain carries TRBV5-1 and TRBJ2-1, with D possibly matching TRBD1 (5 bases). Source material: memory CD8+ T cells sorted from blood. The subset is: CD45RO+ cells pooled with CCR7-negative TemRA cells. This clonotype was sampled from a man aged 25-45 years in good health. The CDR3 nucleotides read TGCGCCAGCAGCTCAGAATCGACAGAAAACAATGAGCAGTTCTTC. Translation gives CASSSESTENNEQFF.